This T cell receptor beta chain stems from a study of T cells in Graves' hyperthyroidism and ophthalmopathy. Ophthalmopathy patients showed a Clinical Activity Score of at least 3, NOSPECS grade of at least 4 and duration under 3 months. It was RNA transcripts that yielded the amplified TCR beta CDR3 regions. HTBI primers were used for first-round RT-PCR of the TCR CDR3. TCRdb called the multiplex PCR reads again in MiXCR, with one record for every CDR3 protein. The sample yields some 570,000 distinct CDR3 sequences, 12% to 15% seen once. About this clonotype: Its antigen is not known.

Study outcomes and limitations: Most clonotypes that expanded in the thyroid above 0.001 also showed up in blood.

Germline CDR1 ENHRY, CDR2 SYGVKD. The CDR3 is 14 amino acids. Trimming pared 3 bases from V and 2 bases from J, leaving 11 bases between. The material sequenced was blood. V usage is TRBV10-3 and J usage is TRBJ2-7, with D possibly matching TRBD2 (5 bases). This receptor was obtained from a woman between 18 and 29 years old with Graves' ophthalmopathy. CDR3 bases: TGTGCCATCAGTGAAGGGCGGAGGCCCTACGAGCAGTACTTC. Amino acids: CAISEGRRPYEQYF.